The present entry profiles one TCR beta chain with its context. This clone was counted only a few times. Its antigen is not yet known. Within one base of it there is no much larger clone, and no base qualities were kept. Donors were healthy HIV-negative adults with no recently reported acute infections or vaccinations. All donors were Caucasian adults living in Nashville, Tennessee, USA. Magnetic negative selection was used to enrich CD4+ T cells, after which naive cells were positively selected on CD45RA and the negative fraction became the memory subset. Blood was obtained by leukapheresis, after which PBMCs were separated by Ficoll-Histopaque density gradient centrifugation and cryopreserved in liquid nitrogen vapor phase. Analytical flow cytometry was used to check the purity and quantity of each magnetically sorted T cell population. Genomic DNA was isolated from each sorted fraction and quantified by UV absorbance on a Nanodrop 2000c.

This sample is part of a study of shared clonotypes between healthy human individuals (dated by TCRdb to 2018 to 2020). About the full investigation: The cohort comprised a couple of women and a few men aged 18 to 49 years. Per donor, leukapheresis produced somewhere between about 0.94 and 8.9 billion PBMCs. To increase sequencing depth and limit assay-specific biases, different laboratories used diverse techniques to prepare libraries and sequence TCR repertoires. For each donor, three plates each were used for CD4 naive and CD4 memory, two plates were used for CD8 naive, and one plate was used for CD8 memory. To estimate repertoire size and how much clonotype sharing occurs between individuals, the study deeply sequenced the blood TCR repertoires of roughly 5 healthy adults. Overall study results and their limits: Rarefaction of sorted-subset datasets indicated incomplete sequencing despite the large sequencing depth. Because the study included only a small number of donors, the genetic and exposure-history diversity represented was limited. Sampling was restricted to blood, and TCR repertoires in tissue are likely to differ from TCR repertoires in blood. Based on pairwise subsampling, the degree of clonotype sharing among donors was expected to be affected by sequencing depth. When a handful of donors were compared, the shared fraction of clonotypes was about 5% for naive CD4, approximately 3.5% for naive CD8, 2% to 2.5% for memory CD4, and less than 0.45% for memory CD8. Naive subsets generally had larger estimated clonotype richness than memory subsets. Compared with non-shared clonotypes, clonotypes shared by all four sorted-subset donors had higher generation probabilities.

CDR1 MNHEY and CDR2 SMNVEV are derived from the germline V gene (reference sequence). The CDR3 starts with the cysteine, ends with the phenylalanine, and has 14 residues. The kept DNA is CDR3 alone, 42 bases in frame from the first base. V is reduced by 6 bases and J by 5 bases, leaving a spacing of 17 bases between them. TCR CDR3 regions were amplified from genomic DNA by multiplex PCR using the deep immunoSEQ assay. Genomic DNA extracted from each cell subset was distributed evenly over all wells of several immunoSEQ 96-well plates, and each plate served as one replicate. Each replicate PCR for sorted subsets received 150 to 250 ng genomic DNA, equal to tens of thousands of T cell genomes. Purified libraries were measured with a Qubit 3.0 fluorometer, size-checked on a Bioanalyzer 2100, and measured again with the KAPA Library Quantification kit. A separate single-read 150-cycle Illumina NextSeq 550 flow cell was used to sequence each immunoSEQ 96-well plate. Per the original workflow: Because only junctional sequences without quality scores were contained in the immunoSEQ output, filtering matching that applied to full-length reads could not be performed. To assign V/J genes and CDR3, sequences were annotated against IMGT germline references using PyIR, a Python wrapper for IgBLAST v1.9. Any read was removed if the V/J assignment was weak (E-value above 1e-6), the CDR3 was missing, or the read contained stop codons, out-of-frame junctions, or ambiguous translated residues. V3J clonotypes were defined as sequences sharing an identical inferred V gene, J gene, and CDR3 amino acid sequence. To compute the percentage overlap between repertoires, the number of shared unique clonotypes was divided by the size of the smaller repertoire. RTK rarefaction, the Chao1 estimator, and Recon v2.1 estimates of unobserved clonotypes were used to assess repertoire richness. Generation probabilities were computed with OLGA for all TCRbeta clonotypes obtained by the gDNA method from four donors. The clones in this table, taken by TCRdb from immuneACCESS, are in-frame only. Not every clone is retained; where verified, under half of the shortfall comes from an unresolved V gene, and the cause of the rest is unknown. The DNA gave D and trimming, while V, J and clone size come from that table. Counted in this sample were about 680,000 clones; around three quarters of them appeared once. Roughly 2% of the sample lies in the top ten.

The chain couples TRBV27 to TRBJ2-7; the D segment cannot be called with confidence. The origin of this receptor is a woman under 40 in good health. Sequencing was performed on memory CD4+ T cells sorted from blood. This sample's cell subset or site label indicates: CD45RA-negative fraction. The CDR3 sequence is CASSPLDSPHEQYF. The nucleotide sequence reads TGTGCCAGCAGCCCCCTCGATTCACCCCACGAGCAGTACTTC.